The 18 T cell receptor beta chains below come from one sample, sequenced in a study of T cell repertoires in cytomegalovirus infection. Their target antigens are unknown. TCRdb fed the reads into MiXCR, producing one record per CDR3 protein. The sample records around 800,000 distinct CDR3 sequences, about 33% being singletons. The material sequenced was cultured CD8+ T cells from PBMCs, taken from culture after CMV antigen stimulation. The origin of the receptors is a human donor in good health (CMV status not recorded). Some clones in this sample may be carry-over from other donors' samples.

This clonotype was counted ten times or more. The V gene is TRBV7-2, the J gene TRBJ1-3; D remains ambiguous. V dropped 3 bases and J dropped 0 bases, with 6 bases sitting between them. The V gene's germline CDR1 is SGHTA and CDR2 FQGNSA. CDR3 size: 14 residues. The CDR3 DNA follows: TGTGCCAGCAGCTTTTTTATCTCTGGAAACACCATATATTTT. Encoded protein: CASSFFISGNTIYF. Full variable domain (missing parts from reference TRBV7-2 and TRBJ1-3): GAGVSQSPSNKVTEKGKDVELRCDPISGHTALYWYRQSLGQGLEFLIYFQGNSAPDKSGLPSDRFSAERTGGSVSTLTIQRTQQEDSAVYLCASSFFISGNTIYFGEGSWLTVV.

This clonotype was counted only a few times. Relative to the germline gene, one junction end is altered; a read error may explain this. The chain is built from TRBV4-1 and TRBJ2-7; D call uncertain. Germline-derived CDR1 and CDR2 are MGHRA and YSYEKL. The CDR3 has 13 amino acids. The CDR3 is CASSQDTPYEQYF. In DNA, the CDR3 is TGTGCCAGCAGCCAAGATACCCCCTACGAGCAGTACTTC.

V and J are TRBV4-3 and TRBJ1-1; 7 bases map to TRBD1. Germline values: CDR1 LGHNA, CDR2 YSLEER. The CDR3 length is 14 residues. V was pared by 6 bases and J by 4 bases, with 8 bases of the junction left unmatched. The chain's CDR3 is CASRPTRGSTEAFF. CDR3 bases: TGCGCCAGCAGACCTACCAGGGGGAGCACTGAAGCTTTCTTT.

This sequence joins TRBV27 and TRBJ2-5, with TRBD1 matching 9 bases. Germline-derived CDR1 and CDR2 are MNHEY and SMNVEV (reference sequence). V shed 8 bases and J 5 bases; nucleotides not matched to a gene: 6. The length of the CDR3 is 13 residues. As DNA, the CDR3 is TGTGCCAGCGGAACGGACAGGGGCGAGACCCAGTACTTC. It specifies CASGTDRGETQYF.

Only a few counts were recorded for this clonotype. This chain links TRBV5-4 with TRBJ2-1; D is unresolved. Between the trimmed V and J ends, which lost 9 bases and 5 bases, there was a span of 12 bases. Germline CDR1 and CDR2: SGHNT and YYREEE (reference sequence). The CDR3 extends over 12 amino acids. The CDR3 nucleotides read TGTGCCACCGGTCCGCCGGACAATGAGCAGTTCTTC. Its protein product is CATGPPDNEQFF. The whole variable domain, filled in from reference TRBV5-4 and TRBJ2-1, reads ETGVTQSPTHLIKTRGQQVTLRCSSQSGHNTVSWYQQALGQGPQFIFQYYREEENGRGNFPPRFSGLQFPNYSSELNVNALELDDSALYLCATGPPDNEQFFGPGTRLTVL.

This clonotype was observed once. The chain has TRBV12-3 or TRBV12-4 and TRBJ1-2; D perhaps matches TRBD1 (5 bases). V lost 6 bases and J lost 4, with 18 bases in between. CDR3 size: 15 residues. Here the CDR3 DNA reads TGTGCCAGCAGCCTGACGGGCCTCGGGGGCTATGGCTACACCTTC. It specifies CASSLTGLGGYGYTF.

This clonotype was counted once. As DNA, the CDR3 is TGTGCCATCAAGGATACGAACACTGAAGCTTTCTTT. Protein product: CAIKDTNTEAFF. The rearrangement joins TRBV10-3 to TRBJ1-1; D unclear. The CDR3 sequence is 12 residues long. Germline V CDR1 and CDR2: ENHRY, SYGVKD. With 7 bases removed from V and 1 base from J, the gap between germline ends came to 7 bases.

CDR3 bases: TGTGCCAGTAGTATAGATCTGTGGGGGCTTCAAGAGACCCAGTACTTC. Amino acids: CASSIDLWGLQETQYF. The rearrangement links TRBV19 to TRBJ2-5; possible D gene TRBD1, 6 bases. This CDR3 is built from 16 residues. Trimming removed 0 bases at V and 2 bases at J, with 13 bases between. CDR1 and CDR2 (germline): LNHDA, SQIVND (reference sequence).

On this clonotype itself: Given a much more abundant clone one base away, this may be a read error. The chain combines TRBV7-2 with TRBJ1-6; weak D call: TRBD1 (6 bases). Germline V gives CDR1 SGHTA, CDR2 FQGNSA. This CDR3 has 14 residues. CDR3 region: CASSSRGRNSPFHF. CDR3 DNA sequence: TGTGCCAGCAGCTCACGGGGGCGGAATTCACCCTTCCACTTT.

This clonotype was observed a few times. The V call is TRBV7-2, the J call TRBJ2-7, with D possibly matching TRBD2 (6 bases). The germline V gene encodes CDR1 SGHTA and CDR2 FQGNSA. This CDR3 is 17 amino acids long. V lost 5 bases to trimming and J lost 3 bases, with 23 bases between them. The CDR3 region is CASSPGLPPFSDYEQYF. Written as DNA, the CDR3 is TGTGCCAGCAGCCCGGGACTCCCTCCATTCTCGGACTACGAGCAGTACTTC.

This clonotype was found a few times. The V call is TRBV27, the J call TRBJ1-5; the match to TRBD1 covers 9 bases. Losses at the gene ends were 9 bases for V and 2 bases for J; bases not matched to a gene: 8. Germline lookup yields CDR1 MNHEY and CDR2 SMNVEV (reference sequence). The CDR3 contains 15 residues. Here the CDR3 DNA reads TGTGCCAGACGAACAGGGGGCACGGGCAATCAGCCCCAGCATTTT. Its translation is CARRTGGTGNQPQHF.

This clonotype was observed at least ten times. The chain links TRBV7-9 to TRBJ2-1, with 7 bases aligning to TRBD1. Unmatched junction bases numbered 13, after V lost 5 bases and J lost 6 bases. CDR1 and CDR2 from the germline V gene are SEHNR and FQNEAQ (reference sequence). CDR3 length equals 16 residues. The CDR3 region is CASSPRQGYWGNEQFF. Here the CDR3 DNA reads TGTGCCAGCAGCCCCCGACAGGGCTATTGGGGCAATGAGCAGTTCTTC.

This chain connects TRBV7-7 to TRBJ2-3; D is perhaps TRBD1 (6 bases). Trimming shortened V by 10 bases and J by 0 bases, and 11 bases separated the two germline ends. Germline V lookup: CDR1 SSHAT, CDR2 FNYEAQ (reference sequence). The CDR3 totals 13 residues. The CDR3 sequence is CATPGDSTDTQYF. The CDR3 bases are TGTGCCACCCCAGGGGATAGCACAGATACGCAGTATTTT.

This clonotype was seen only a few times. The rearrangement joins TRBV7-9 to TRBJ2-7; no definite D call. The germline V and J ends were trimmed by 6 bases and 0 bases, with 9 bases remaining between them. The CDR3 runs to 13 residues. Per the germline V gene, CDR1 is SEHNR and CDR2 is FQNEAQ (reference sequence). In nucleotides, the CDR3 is TGTGCCAGCAGTCCCCTCCACTCCTACGAGCAGTACTTC. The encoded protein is CASSPLHSYEQYF.

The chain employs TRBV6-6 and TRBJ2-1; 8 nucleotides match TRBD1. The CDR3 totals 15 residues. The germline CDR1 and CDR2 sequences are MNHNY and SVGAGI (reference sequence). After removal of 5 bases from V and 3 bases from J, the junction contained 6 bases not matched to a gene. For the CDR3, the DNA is TGTGCCAGCAGTGACCGGGACAGGAACTACAATGAGCAGTTCTTC. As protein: CASSDRDRNYNEQFF.

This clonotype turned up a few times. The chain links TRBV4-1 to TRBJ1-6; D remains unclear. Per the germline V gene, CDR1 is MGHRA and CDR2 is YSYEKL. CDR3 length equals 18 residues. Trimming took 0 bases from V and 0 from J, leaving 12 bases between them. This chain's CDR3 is CASSQDPTPSSYNSPLHF. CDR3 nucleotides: TGCGCCAGCAGCCAAGACCCGACCCCGAGCTCCTATAATTCACCCCTCCACTTT.

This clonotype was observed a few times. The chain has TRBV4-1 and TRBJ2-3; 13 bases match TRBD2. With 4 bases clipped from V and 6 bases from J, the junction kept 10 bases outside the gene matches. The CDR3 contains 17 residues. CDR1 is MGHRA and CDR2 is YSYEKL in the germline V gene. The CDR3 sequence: CASSPGLAGVKGDTQYF. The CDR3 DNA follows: TGCGCCAGCAGCCCCGGACTAGCGGGGGTGAAAGGGGATACGCAGTATTTT.

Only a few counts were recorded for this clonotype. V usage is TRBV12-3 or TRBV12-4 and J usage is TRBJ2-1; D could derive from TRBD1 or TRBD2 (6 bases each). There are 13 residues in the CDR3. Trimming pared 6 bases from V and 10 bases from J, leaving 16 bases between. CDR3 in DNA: TGTGCCAGCAGCCTGGGGGCTAGCGTGGAGCAGTTCTTC. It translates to CASSLGASVEQFF.